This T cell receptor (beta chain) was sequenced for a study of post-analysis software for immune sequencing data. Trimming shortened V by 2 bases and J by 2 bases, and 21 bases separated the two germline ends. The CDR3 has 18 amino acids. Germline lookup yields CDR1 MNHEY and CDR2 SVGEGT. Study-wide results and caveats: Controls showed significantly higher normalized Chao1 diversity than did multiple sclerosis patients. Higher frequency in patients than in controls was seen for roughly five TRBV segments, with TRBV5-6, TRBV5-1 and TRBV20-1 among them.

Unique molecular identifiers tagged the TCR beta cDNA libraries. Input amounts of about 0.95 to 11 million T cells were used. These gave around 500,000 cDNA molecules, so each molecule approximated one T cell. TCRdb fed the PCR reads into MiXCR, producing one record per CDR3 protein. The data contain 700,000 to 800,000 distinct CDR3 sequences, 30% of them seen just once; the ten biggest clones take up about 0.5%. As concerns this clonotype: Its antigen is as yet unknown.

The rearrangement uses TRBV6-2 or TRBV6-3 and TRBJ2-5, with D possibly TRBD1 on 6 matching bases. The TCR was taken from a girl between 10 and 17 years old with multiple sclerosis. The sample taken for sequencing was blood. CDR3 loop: CASSYGFRYDRNQETQYF. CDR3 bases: TGTGCCAGCAGTTACGGGTTCCGTTACGACAGGAATCAAGAGACCCAGTACTTC.